This TCR beta chain appears in the sequencing data of a study of shared clonotypes between healthy human individuals. Sequencing was at deep level. The data were produced by immunoSEQ multiplex PCR, yet TCRdb's version contains in-frame clones alone and is incomplete. The data contain 1.5 million to 2.5 million clones, roughly 95% of them singletons. The V and J ends lost 2 bases and 8 bases respectively, with 14 bases between them. The CDR3 is 14 residues long. CDR1 is MNHEY and CDR2 is SMNVEV in the germline V gene (reference sequence). Terminally differentiated effector memory CD45RA+ cells were excluded by CCR7 positive selection of CD45RO-negative cells.

Sequencing input: naive CD8+ T cells sorted from blood. The chain combines TRBV27 with TRBJ2-3, with TRBD1 as a possible D gene (6 bases). The receptor was derived from a young man in good health. Here the CDR3 reads CASSLQQGDSTQYF. The CDR3 coding sequence is TGTGCCAGCAGTTTACAACAGGGTGATAGTACGCAGTATTTT.